This TCR beta chain emerged from a study of T cells in Graves' hyperthyroidism and ophthalmopathy. Clinical symptoms, serum thyroxine, TRAb, thyroid ultrasound and orbital computed tomography established diagnosis. At first hyperthyroidism diagnosis, before any ophthalmopathy symptoms, the blood sample was collected. This sample holds PBMCs from less than 13 ml fresh peripheral blood. Unmatched junction bases numbered 6, after V lost 4 bases and J lost 0 bases. This CDR3 spans 17 amino acids. Germline loops: CDR1 MNHNS, CDR2 SASEGT. Template material for amplifying TCR beta CDR3 regions consisted of RNA transcripts. The study used the HTBI primer set for a first-round RT-PCR of the TCR CDR3. MiXCR, run by TCRdb on the multiplex PCR reads, gives a single entry per CDR3 protein. The table records about 280,000 distinct CDR3 sequences, less than 30% of them present only once. This clonotype appeared many times. Here the CDR3 omits its conserved ending phenylalanine or tryptophan, so a read error is the likely source.

The rearrangement links TRBV6-1 to TRBJ2-6, with 7 bases identical to TRBD1. Sequencing was done on a sample of blood. This TCR was sampled from a middle-aged man with Graves' hyperthyroidism that later progressed to Graves' ophthalmopathy. The CDR3: CASSGDRAHSGANVLTS. The CDR3, as DNA: TGTGCCAGCAGTGGAGACAGGGCCCACTCTGGGGCCAACGTCCTGACTTCC.